This T cell receptor beta chain stems from a study of CD8+CD57+ T cells in acquired aplastic anemia. Overall study: Sorted CD4+ plus CD8+ cells gave DNA averaging about 3.2 ug.

An expansion of CD8+CD57+ cells by flow cytometry had been shown in patients chosen for sequencing. Notes on the study in general: Patients versus controls showed no significant CD8+ Simpson's diversity difference. Between patients and controls, around 31 CD8+ CDR3 sequences were found in common.

The length of the CDR3 is 15 residues. Germline assignment: CDR1 MGHDK and CDR2 SYGVNS. V lost 6 bases, J lost 3 bases, and 7 bases stayed unmatched. The sample holds many counts of this clonotype. Its matching antigen is unknown. Profiling of TCR beta VDJ combinations and CDR3 sequences used genomic DNA as template. TCRdb itself ran the reads through MiXCR, one entry per CDR3 protein. The table has about 180,000 distinct CDR3 sequences, roughly 50% seen once. Sequencing was carried out using sorted CD4+, CD8+, or CD8+CD57+ T cells (not recorded which) from PBMCs. The clonotype originates from a human donor with aplastic anemia. V usage is TRBV25-1 and J usage is TRBJ1-4, with 7 bases lining up with TRBD1. In DNA form, the CDR3 reads TGTGCCAGCAGAGATACGGGACAGTCTAATGAAAAACTGTTTTTT. Amino acids: CASRDTGQSNEKLFF.